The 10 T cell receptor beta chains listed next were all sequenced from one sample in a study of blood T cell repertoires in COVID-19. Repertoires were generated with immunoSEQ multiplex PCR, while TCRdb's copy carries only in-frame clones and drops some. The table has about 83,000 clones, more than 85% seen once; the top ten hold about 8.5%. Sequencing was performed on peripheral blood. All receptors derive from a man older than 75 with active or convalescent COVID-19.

In nucleotides, the CDR3 is TGTGCAAGTCGCTTAGCGAAAAACAGGGGCCGACTCCATGGCTACACCTTC. Its translation is CASRLAKNRGRLHGYTF. V usage is TRBV12-2 and J usage is TRBJ1-2; the table assigns TRBD1, which was not confirmed against the DNA. TRBV12-2 has pseudogene status. This CDR3 is built from 17 residues.

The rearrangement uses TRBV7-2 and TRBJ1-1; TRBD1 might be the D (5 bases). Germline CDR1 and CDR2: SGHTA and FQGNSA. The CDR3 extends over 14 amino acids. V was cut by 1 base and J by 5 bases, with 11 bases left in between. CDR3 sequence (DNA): TGTGCCAGCAGCTTAGTGGCAGGGAGGACTGAAGCTTTCTTT. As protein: CASSLVAGRTEAFF.

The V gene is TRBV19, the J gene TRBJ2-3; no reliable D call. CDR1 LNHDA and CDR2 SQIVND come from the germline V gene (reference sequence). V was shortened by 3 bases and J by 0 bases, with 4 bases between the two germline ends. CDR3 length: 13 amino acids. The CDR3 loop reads CASSMASTDTQYF. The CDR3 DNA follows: TGTGCCAGTAGTATGGCTAGCACAGATACGCAGTATTTT.

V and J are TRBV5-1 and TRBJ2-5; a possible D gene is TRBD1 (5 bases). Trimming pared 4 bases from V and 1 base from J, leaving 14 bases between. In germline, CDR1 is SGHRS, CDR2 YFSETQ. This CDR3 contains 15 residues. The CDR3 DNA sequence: TGCGCCAGCAGCAACCAGGGCACTATCCAAGAGACCCAGTACTTC. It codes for CASSNQGTIQETQYF.

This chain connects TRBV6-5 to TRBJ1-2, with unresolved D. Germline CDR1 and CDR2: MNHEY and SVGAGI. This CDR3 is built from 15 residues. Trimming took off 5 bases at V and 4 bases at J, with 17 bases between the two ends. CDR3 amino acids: CASSPILGRLYGYTF. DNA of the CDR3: TGTGCCAGCAGTCCAATTCTCGGCAGACTCTATGGCTACACCTTC.

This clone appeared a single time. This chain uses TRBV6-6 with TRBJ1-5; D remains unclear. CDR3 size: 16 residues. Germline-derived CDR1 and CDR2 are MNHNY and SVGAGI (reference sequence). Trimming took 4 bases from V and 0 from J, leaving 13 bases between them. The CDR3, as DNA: TGTGCCAGCAGTTTCTGGTGGGAGTATAGCAATCAGCCCCAGCATTTT. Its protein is CASSFWWEYSNQPQHF.

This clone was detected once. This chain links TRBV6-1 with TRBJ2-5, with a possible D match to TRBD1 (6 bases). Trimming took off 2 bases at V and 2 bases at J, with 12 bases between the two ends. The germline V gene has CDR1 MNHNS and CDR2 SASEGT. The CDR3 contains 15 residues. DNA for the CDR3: TGTGCCAGCAGTGAAATGCTCGGACAGCAAGAGACCCAGTACTTC. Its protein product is CASSEMLGQQETQYF.

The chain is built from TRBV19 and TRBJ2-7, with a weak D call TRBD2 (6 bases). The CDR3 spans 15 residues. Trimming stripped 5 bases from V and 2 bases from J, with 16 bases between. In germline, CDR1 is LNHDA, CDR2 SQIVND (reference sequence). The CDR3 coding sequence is TGTGCCAGTAGTCCGACCACGACGGGAGCCTACGAGCAGTACGTC. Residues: CASSPTTTGAYEQYV.

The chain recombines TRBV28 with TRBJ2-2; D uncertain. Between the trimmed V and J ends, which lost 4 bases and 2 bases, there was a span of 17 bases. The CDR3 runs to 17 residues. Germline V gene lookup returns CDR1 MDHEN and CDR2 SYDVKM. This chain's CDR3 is CASSYLLRLRNTGELFF. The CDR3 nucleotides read TGTGCCAGCAGTTATCTACTTCGACTTAGAAACACCGGGGAGCTGTTTTTT.

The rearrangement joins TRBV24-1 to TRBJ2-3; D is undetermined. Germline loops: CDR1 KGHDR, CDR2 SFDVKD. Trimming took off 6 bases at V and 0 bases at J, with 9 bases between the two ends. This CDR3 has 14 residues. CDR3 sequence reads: CATSPRLSTDTQYF. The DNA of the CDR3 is TGTGCCACCAGTCCCAGACTTAGCACAGATACGCAGTATTTT.